These T cell receptor beta chains were read from a single sample in a study of CD8+ T cells in alopecia areata. TCRdb keeps only in-frame clones here, not all; method: immunoSEQ multiplex PCR. Counted here are about 210,000 clones, 50% to 75% occurring once; the ten biggest clones make up about 4%. Source: CD4+ T cells sorted from blood, taken at week 4, from a patient treated with tofacitinib. All receptors derive from a human donor with alopecia areata. Each CDR3 is given with its conserved first and last residue. The D gene is left open where the match is weak. Size values are once, few and many counts, or a class for expanded clones, and some rows have none.

size,V,D,J,DNA,CDR3
-,TRBV4-2,TRBD2,TRBJ2-5,TGTGCCAGCAGCCAAGGGAACCAGCGGGGCCCCCAAGAGACCCAGTACTTC,CASSQGNQRGPQETQYF
-,TRBV29-1,TRBD1,TRBJ1-1,TGCAGCGTTCATCAGGGGGCCTTGACTGAAGCTTTCTTT,CSVHQGALTEAFF
-,TRBV29-1,-,TRBJ1-2,TGCAGCGTTGAATGGGGGTTCTATGGCTACACCTTC,CSVEWGFYGYTF
-,TRBV9,TRBD2,TRBJ2-3,TGTGCCAGCAGCGTAGTTGCGGGGGGCACAGATACGCAGTATTTT,CASSVVAGGTDTQYF
few,TRBV6-5,TRBD1,TRBJ2-7,TGTGCCAGCAGGGAGACAGGGGTTACCTACGAGCAGTACTTC,CASRETGVTYEQYF
-,TRBV4-3,TRBD1,TRBJ2-5,TGCGCCAGCAGCCAAGGGCAGGGGGAGGAGACCCAGTACTTC,CASSQGQGEETQYF
-,TRBV10-3,-,TRBJ1-1,TGTGCCATCAGTGAGTCCCCGGACACTGAAGCTTTCTTT,CAISESPDTEAFF
-,TRBV10-3,-,TRBJ2-7,TGTGCCATCAGTGAGTCGACTCAACAGAGGGGCGAGCAGTACTTC,CAISESTQQRGEQYF
-,TRBV29-1,-,TRBJ1-1,TGCAGCGTTGCTAGGACAATGGGCACTGAAGCTTTCTTT,CSVARTMGTEAFF
-,TRBV29-1,-,TRBJ2-1,TGCAGCGTAGGTGAATACAATGAGCAGTTCTTC,CSVGEYNEQFF
once,TRBV18,TRBD1,TRBJ1-1,TGTGCCAGCTCACCACCCCGACAGGGTCTAACTGAAGCTTTCTTT,CASSPPRQGLTEAFF
-,TRBV5-6,TRBD2,TRBJ2-5,TGTGCCAGCAGCACCCGGGGACTAGCACAAGAGACCCAGTACTTC,CASSTRGLAQETQYF
-,TRBV7-6,-,TRBJ1-5,TGTGCCAGCAGCTTATCCCGAGATCAGCCCCAGCATTTT,CASSLSRDQPQHF
-,TRBV11-2,TRBD2,TRBJ2-5,TGTGCCAGCAGCTTAGGCGACCGCGCGGGGGGGCGGGAGACCCAGTACTTC,CASSLGDRAGGRETQYF
few,TRBV29-1,TRBD2,TRBJ2-1,TGCAGCGGTAAACTAGCGGCTAACTACAATGAGCAGTTCTTC,CSGKLAANYNEQFF
-,TRBV4-3,-,TRBJ2-7,TGCGCCAGCAGCCAAGAACCGGTGGGGGAGTACGAGCAGTACTTC,CASSQEPVGEYEQYF
many,TRBV7-2,-,TRBJ2-2,TGTGCCAGCAGCTTCGCCCGGGGGCAGAGGACCGGGGAGCTGTTTTTT,CASSFARGQRTGELFF
-,TRBV29-1,-,TRBJ2-5,TGCAGCGTTCGCAGGGGGGGTCTGGGTGAGACCCAGTACTTC,CSVRRGGLGETQYF
-,TRBV6-5,-,TRBJ1-5,TGTGCCAGCAGTTACTCGGGGGTGGGCAATCAGCCCCAGCATTTT,CASSYSGVGNQPQHF
-,TRBV9,TRBD2,TRBJ2-5,TGTGCCAGCAGCGTATATTCGGGACTACAAGAGACCCAGTACTTC,CASSVYSGLQETQYF
-,TRBV29-1,TRBD2,TRBJ2-1,TGCAGCGATCAGCGGGGGATCTCCTACAATGAGCAGTTCTTC,CSDQRGISYNEQFF
-,TRBV27,TRBD2,TRBJ2-1,TGTGCCAGCAGTTTAGAGCGGGGGGGCCTGAGGGCCTACAATGAGCAGTTCTTC,CASSLERGGLRAYNEQFF
-,TRBV5-5,-,TRBJ2-7,TGTGCCAGCAGCTTCCTCACCTACGAGCAGTACTTC,CASSFLTYEQYF
few,TRBV29-1,-,TRBJ1-5,TGCAGCGTCGCCCGGGACACCGATCAGCCCCAGCATTTT,CSVARDTDQPQHF
-,TRBV5-1,-,TRBJ1-4,TGCGCCAGCATGGGGACCAATAATGAAAAACTGTTTTTT,CASMGTNNEKLFF
few,TRBV29-1,TRBD2,TRBJ2-5,TGCAGCGGGTATGGCGGGGGGGCCAGAGAGACCCAGTACTTC,CSGYGGGARETQYF
-,TRBV27,TRBD1,TRBJ1-5,TGTGCCAGCAGTTTTTCCGACAGGGCCCCATATCAGCCCCAGCATTTT,CASSFSDRAPYQPQHF
-,TRBV29-1,-,TRBJ2-1,TGCAGCGTAGCAGGAAGCTCCTACAATGAGCAGTTCTTC,CSVAGSSYNEQFF
few,TRBV7-2,-,TRBJ2-1,TGTGCCAGCAGCTTAGCGAGCTGGACAGTAGGTAATGAGCAGTTCTTC,CASSLASWTVGNEQFF
-,TRBV28,-,TRBJ2-7,TGTGCCAGCAGTAGCCCAACTAGCTCCTACGAGCAGTACTTC,CASSSPTSSYEQYF
-,TRBV18,-,TRBJ1-5,TGTGCCAGCTCACCACAACAGGACAATCAGCCCCAGCATTTT,CASSPQQDNQPQHF
-,TRBV30,-,TRBJ2-7,TGTGCCTGGAGTGTCGGGGGTTCGCTCTACGAGCAGTACTTC,CAWSVGGSLYEQYF
few,TRBV2,TRBD1,TRBJ1-5,TGTGCCAGCAGTGAAACCCAGGGGGTGTATCAGCCCCAGCATTTT,CASSETQGVYQPQHF
-,TRBV11-3,-,TRBJ1-1,TGTGCCAGCAGCTTAGCGACGTGGGGGCGGAACACTGAAGCTTTCTTT,CASSLATWGRNTEAFF
-,TRBV29-1,-,TRBJ1-2,TGCAGCGCGGATAGACAGGATGGCTATGGCTACACCTTC,CSADRQDGYGYTF
-,TRBV2,TRBD2,TRBJ2-7,TGTGCCAGCTCGGGGACTAGCGGCTCCTACGAGCAGTACTTC,CASSGTSGSYEQYF
few,TRBV11-2,-,TRBJ2-5,TGTGCCAGCAGGTGGTTGTCTAGAGGGGAGACCCAGTACTTC,CASRWLSRGETQYF
-,TRBV23-1,TRBD1,TRBJ2-2,TGCGCCAGCGCGCCCGGACAGGGGCGGAACACCGGGGAGCTGTTTTTT,CASAPGQGRNTGELFF
-,TRBV30,-,TRBJ2-7,TGTGCCTATACACACGGGGACGAGCAGTACTTC,CAYTHGDEQYF
-,TRBV25-1,-,TRBJ1-1,TGTGCCAGCAGTGGGGTCGGGGTGAACACTGAAGCTTTCTTT,CASSGVGVNTEAFF
-,TRBV5-1,TRBD2,TRBJ2-2,TGCGCCAGCATGGCCGGGAGCGGGGTGAACACCGGGGAGCTGTTTTTT,CASMAGSGVNTGELFF
-,TRBV19,-,TRBJ2-6,TGTGCCAGTAGTATCCTGGGGTCTGGGGCCAACGTCCTGACTTTC,CASSILGSGANVLTF
-,TRBV5-8,-,TRBJ2-7,TGTGCCAGCAGCCCATTTCGGGCCTACGAGCAGTACTTC,CASSPFRAYEQYF
-,TRBV29-1,-,TRBJ1-1,TGCAGCGGCCACACAGGTGAAGCTTTCTTT,CSGHTGEAFF
few,TRBV7-2,-,TRBJ1-1,TGTGCCAGCAGCTTTAGTGGACGGACCAACACTGAAGCTTTCTTT,CASSFSGRTNTEAFF